The TCR beta chain described here comes from a study of PD-1 blockade in classical Hodgkin lymphoma. All the patients suffered relapse after autologous stem cell transplantation, and brentuximab vedotin exposure differed. Patients reached a best response of complete response, partial response or progressive disease. In regard to this clone: Antigen unknown.

Study results and limitations: CD4+ TCR diversity, unlike CD8+, rose significantly by C4D1. Exclusion applied to patients who initiated nivolumab less than 1 year following ASCT.

This CDR3 spans 16 amino acids. Trimming took 1 base from V and 0 from J, leaving 10 bases between them. Germline V gene lookup returns CDR1 MDHEN and CDR2 SYDVKM. Clones were sequenced by immunoSEQ multiplex PCR, and TCRdb holds only the in-frame ones, with some missing. The repertoire consists of 89,000 or so clones, with 80% to 95% occurring once and the leading ten covering over 2%. The source is a human donor with classical Hodgkin lymphoma. The material sequenced was peripheral blood mononuclear cells (PBMCs), taken before the second cycle of nivolumab. The chain recombines TRBV28 with TRBJ1-3; D remains ambiguous. CDR3 in DNA: TGTGCCAGCAGTTTATTGATGGGGAGCTCTGGAAACACCATATATTTT. Amino acid sequence: CASSLLMGSSGNTIYF.